One sample yielded the 18 T cell receptor beta chains listed below, sequenced in a study of metastatic and nonmetastatic thyroid tumors. TCRdb recomputed clones from the PCR reads via MiXCR. This sample has roughly 72,000 clones, with about 17% found just once. Not a single patient had been given any form of treatment at any point before undergoing thyroid surgery. The specimen was blood. These receptor sequences come from a female donor with papillary thyroid cancer or a benign thyroid nodule (not recorded which). Some clones in this sample may be carry-over from other donors' samples.

Ten or more counts support this clone. V usage is TRBV18 and J usage is TRBJ1-1, with TRBD1 matching 8 bases. J lost 6 bases, V lost 3 bases, and 6 bases had no gene match. The CDR3 extends over 14 amino acids. Germline V gives CDR1 KGHSH, CDR2 LQKENI. The DNA for the CDR3 is TGTGCCAGCTCACCGACAGGGGAGGTTGCTGAAGCTTTCTTT. This codes for CASSPTGEVAEAFF. Full variable domain (outside the CDR3, taken from reference TRBV18 and TRBJ1-1): NAGVMQNPRHLVRRRGQEARLRCSPMKGHSHVYWYRQLPEEGLKFMVYLQKENIIDESGMPKERFSAEFPKEGPSILRIQQVVRGDSAAYFCASSPTGEVAEAFFGQGTRLTVV.

The genes are TRBV20-1 and TRBJ1-2; 7 nucleotides align to TRBD1. The CDR3 is 13 residues long. The germline CDR1 and CDR2 sequences are DFQATT and SNEGSKA (reference sequence). V lost 3 bases and J lost 8; bases outside the gene matches: 9. DNA for the CDR3: TGCAGTGCTAGGAGTTGGACAGGAGAAGGCTACACCTTC. This codes for CSARSWTGEGYTF.

CDR3 in DNA: TGTGCCAGCAGTTACGGGACTAGCGGTCTGGAGCAGTACTTC. This codes for CASSYGTSGLEQYF. The chain couples TRBV6-5 to TRBJ2-7; TRBD2 matches 11 bases. V lost 2 bases and J lost 7; bases outside the gene matches: 4. The CDR3 runs to 14 residues. The germline gives CDR1 MNHEY, CDR2 SVGAGI.

This clone was detected ten times or more. This chain connects TRBV5-4 to TRBJ1-2, with D unclear. From germline, CDR1 is SGHNT and CDR2 YYREEE (reference sequence). The CDR3 length is 14 residues. V lost 2 bases and J lost 7, with 15 bases in between. This CDR3 is CASSFESGAGGYTF. For the CDR3, the DNA is TGTGCCAGCAGCTTTGAAAGTGGAGCCGGTGGCTACACCTTC.

The table lists this clone with a few counts. The V and J genes are TRBV6-9 and TRBJ2-7, with a possible D match to TRBD2 (6 bases). Germline assignment: CDR1 MNHGY and CDR2 SVAAGI. V was pared by 1 base and J by 7 bases, with 17 bases between. The CDR3 is 15 residues long. The CDR3 nucleotides read TGTGCCAGCAGTTATTATCCGGGTAGGGGACTGGAGCAGTACTTC. Residues: CASSYYPGRGLEQYF.

This clone was counted many times. The V and J genes are TRBV9 and TRBJ2-5; 11 positions agree with TRBD2. With 4 bases clipped from V and 1 base from J, the junction kept 3 bases outside the gene matches. This CDR3 contains 15 residues. Germline lookup yields CDR1 SGDLS and CDR2 YYNGEE. CDR3 DNA: TGTGCCAGCAGCCCAGGGACTAGCGGCCAAGAGACCCAGTACTTC. It translates to CASSPGTSGQETQYF.

This chain uses TRBV7-9 with TRBJ2-7, with D perhaps matching TRBD2 (5 bases). This CDR3 contains 10 residues. Germline V gene data show CDR1 as SEHNR and CDR2 as FQNEAQ (reference sequence). With 8 bases removed from V and 6 bases from J, the gap between germline ends came to 8 bases. CDR3 loop: CASGSSEQYF. The CDR3 nucleotides are TGTGCCAGCGGGAGTTCCGAGCAGTACTTC.

This clone was observed at least ten times. The chain couples TRBV12-3 or TRBV12-4 to TRBJ1-1, with 10 bases that match TRBD1. V lost 7 bases to trimming and J lost 6 bases; unmatched junction nucleotides: 8. The CDR3 contains 14 residues. In DNA form, the CDR3 reads TGTGCCAGCATTACGACAGGGGGCTTCGCTGAAGCTTTCTTT. It yields the protein CASITTGGFAEAFF.

This clone was detected ten times or more. The chain has TRBV6-1 and TRBJ2-7, with D possibly TRBD2 on 6 matching bases. Germline CDR1 reads MNHNS; CDR2 reads SASEGT. The CDR3 loop spans 13 amino acids. V lost 4 bases and J 3 bases, leaving 10 bases between the germline ends. The CDR3 here is CASSGGGGYEQYF. The CDR3 bases are TGTGCCAGCAGTGGTGGGGGAGGCTACGAGCAGTACTTC.

This clone was seen many times. V is TRBV24-1 and J is TRBJ2-7, with 11 bases matching TRBD2. V dropped 3 bases and J dropped 4; count of bases not matched to a gene: 7. CDR1 and CDR2 from the germline V gene are KGHDR and SFDVKD. This CDR3 is built from 16 residues. The CDR3 spells CATSDTNLAGGYEQYF. The CDR3 DNA is TGTGCCACCAGTGATACCAATTTAGCGGGAGGGTACGAGCAGTACTTC.

This clone was seen more than once but under ten times. This chain uses TRBV19 with TRBJ2-2; 9 bases match TRBD1. Germline CDR1 LNHDA, CDR2 SQIVND (reference sequence). The CDR3 is made up of 15 amino acids. The junction had 4 bases not matched to a gene; V was cut back by 7 bases and J by 1 base. This CDR3 is CASIDRGKNTGELFF. CDR3 coding DNA: TGTGCCAGTATTGACAGGGGGAAGAACACCGGGGAGCTGTTTTTT.

This clone was picked up a small number of times. Additional DNA sequences in this sample encode the identical CDR3. This rearrangement joins TRBV6-4 to TRBJ2-3; 7 nucleotides agree with TRBD1. V dropped 0 bases and J dropped 4; count of bases not matched to a gene: 1. The CDR3 loop spans 14 amino acids. The V gene's germline CDR1 is MRHNA and CDR2 SNTAGT. The chain's CDR3 is CASSDSGGADTQYF. Here the CDR3 DNA reads TGTGCCAGCAGTGACTCAGGGGGCGCAGATACGCAGTATTTT.

V is TRBV5-5 and J is TRBJ2-2; 10 nucleotides match TRBD2. Trimming at V came to 5 bases and at J to 1 base, leaving 5 bases not matched to a gene. Germline V gene data show CDR1 as SGHKS and CDR2 as YYEKEE (reference sequence). This CDR3 is 16 amino acids long. Written as DNA, the CDR3 is TGTGCCAGCAGTCCCCGGACTAGCGGGAACACCGGGGAGCTGTTTTTT. Translated: CASSPRTSGNTGELFF.

The sample holds many counts of this clone. The rearrangement joins TRBV7-9 to TRBJ1-1; D remains ambiguous. The CDR3 runs 15 residues. The V gene's germline CDR1 is SEHNR and CDR2 FQNEAQ (reference sequence). Trimming stripped 1 base from V and 6 bases from J, with 15 bases between. CDR3 amino acids: CASSLDAGYLSEAFF. The CDR3 DNA sequence: TGTGCCAGCAGCTTAGATGCAGGATACCTCTCTGAAGCTTTCTTT.

This clone came up many times. This chain uses TRBV18 with TRBJ2-7; D is unclear. The CDR3 covers 12 residues. V dropped 4 bases and J dropped 4 bases, with 8 bases sitting between them. Germline loops: CDR1 KGHSH, CDR2 LQKENI. The CDR3 bases are TGTGCCAGCTCACAAGACGGATACGAGCAGTACTTC. This gives the protein CASSQDGYEQYF.

This chain joins TRBV7-2 and TRBJ1-4, with D maybe TRBD1 (5 bases). Trimming cost V 5 bases and J 6 bases, with 10 bases left between them. CDR3 length: 13 residues. The germline gives CDR1 SGHTA, CDR2 FQGNSA. The DNA for the CDR3 is TGTGCCAGCAGCCGGGGGACGGATGAAAAACTGTTTTTT. Amino acid sequence: CASSRGTDEKLFF.

This clone was detected ten times or more. The rearrangement joins TRBV15 to TRBJ2-3; D unclear. Trimming shortened V by 0 bases and J by 8 bases, and 3 bases separated the two germline ends. CDR3 length equals 11 residues. Germline loops: CDR1 LNHNV, CDR2 YYDKDF (reference sequence). This chain's CDR3 is CATSRDTTQYF. The CDR3, as DNA: TGTGCCACCAGCAGAGATACTACGCAGTATTTT.

This clone was counted between two and nine times. V and J are TRBV6-1 and TRBJ1-2; TRBD1 might be the D (6 bases). CDR1 MNHNS and CDR2 SASEGT come from the germline V gene. The V end was cut by 5 bases, the J end by 8 bases, with 15 bases between. This CDR3 comprises 13 residues. The CDR3 region has the DNA TGTGCCAGCAGTCTTAACAGGGACACAGGCTACACCTTC. It encodes CASSLNRDTGYTF.